This T cell receptor beta chain was sequenced in a study of blood T cell repertoires in COVID-19. Study at large: Nucleic acid was either cDNA or gDNA, and it came from T cells, B-cell-depleted T cells, or PBMCs.

This CDR3 spans 15 amino acids. The germline V gene encodes CDR1 SGHTA and CDR2 FQGNSA. The ends were cut back, 1 base at V and 6 bases at J, with 13 bases in the middle. This table comes from immunoSEQ multiplex PCR, and its TCRdb copy is limited to in-frame clones, with some not included. The top ten hold about 6% of the sample, which has about 200,000 clones, just over 85% seen once. The sample was peripheral blood. The receptor comes from a man aged 80 or over with acute or convalescent COVID-19. The chain links TRBV7-2 to TRBJ1-5; D might be TRBD1 (5 bases). Written as DNA, the CDR3 is TGTGCCAGCAGCTTAGTGGGGGGGATGAGTCAGCCCCAGCATTTT. This encodes CASSLVGGMSQPQHF.